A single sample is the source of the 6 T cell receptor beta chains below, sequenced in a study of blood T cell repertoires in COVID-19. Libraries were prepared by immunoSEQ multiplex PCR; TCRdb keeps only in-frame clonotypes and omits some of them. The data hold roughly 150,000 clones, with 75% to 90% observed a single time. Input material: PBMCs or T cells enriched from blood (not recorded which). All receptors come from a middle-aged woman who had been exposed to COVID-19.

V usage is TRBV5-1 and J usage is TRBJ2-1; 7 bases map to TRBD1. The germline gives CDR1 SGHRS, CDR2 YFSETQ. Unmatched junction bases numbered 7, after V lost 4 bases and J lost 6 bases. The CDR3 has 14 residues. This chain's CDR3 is CASSLGQALNEQFF. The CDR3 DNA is TGCGCCAGCAGCCTAGGACAGGCCCTCAATGAGCAGTTCTTC.

The CDR3 DNA follows: TGTGCCAGCAACTCGGACAGGTTGGGTCAGGTACAAGAGACCCAGTACTTC. Amino acids: CASNSDRLGQVQETQYF. The genes are TRBV7-9 and TRBJ2-5, with TRBD1 matching 7 bases. This CDR3 spans 17 amino acids. Germline values: CDR1 SEHNR, CDR2 FQNEAQ (reference sequence). Trimming cost V 7 bases and J 2 bases; bases outside gene matches: 16.

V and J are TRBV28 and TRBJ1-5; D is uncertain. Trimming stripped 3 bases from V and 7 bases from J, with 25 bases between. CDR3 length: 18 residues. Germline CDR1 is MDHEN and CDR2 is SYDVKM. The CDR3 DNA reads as TGTGCCAGCAGTTTTCAGCGGCACGATCTAACTGGGAACCAGCCCCAGCATTTT. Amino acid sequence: CASSFQRHDLTGNQPQHF. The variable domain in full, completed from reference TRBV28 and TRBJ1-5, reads DVKVTQSSRYLVKRTGEKVFLECVQDMDHENMFWYRQDPGLGLRLIYFSYDVKMKEKGDIPEGYSVSREKKERFSLILESASTNQTSMYLCASSFQRHDLTGNQPQHFGDGTRLSIL.

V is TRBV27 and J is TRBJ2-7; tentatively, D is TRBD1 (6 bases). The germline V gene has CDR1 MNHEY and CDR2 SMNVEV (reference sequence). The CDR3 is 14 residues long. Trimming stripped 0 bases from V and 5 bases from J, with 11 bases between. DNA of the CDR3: TGTGCCAGCAGTTTATCCCAGGGGCTAGACGAGCAGTACTTC. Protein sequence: CASSLSQGLDEQYF.

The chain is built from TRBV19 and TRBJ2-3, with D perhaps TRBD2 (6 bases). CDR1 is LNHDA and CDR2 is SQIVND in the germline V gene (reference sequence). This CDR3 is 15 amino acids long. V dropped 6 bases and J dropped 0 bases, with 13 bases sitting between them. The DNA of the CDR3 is TGTGCCAGTAGCTTAGCGGTACGTAGCACAGATACGCAGTATTTT. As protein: CASSLAVRSTDTQYF.

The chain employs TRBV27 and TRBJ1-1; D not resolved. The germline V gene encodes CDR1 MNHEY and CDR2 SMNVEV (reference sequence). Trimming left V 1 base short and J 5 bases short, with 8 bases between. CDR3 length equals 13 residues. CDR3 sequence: CASSLFGGTEAFF. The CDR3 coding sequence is TGTGCCAGCAGTTTATTCGGCGGGACTGAAGCTTTCTTT.